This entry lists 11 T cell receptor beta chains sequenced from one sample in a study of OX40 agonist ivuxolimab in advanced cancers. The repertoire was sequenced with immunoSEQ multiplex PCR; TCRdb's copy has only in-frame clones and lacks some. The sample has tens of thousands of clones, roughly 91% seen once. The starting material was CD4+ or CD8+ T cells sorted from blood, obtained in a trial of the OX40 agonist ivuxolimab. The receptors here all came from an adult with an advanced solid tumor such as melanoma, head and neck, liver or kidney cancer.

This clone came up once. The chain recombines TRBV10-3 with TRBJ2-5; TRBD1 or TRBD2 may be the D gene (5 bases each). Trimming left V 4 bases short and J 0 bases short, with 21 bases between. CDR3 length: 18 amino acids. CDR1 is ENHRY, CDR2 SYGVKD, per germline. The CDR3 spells CAISGAGTKEPNQETQYF. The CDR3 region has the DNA TGTGCCATCAGTGGAGCCGGGACCAAAGAACCCAACCAAGAGACCCAGTACTTC.

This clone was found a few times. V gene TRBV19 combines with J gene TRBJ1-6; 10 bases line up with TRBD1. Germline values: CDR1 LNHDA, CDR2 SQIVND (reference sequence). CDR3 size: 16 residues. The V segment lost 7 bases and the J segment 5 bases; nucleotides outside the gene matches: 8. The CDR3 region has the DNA TGTGCCAGTAAGGGGGCCGGGACAGGGGATAATTCACCCCTCCACTTT. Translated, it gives CASKGAGTGDNSPLHF. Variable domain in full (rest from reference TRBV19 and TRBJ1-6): DGGITQSPKYLFRKEGQNVTLSCEQNLNHDAMYWYRQDPGQGLRLIYYSQIVNDFQKGDIAEGYSVSREKKESFPLTVTSAQKNPTAFYLCASKGAGTGDNSPLHFGNGTRLTVT.

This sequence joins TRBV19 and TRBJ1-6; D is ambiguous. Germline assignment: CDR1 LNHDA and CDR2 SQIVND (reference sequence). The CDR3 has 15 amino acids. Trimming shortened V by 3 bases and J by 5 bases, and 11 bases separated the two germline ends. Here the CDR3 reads CASSIFGTNNSPLHF. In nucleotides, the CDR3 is TGTGCCAGTAGTATCTTCGGAACCAATAATTCACCCCTCCACTTT.

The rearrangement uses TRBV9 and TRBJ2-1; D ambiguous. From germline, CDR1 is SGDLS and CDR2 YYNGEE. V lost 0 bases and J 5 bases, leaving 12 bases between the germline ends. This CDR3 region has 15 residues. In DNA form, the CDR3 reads TGTGCCAGCAGCGTAGAGGCCGCTCCTAACAATGAGCAGTTCTTC. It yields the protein CASSVEAAPNNEQFF.

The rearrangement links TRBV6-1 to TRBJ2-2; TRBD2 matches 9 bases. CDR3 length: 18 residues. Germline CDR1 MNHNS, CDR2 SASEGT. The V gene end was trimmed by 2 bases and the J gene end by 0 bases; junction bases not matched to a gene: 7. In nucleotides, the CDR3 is TGTGCCAGCAGTGAACGAAGCGGGGGGCCGTCGAACACCGGGGAGCTGTTTTTT. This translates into CASSERSGGPSNTGELFF.

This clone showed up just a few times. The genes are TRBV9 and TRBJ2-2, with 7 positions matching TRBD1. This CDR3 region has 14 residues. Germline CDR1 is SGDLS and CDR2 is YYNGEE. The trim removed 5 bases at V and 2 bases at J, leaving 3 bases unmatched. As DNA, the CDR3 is TGTGCCAGCAGACAGGGGACAAACACCGGGGAGCTGTTTTTT. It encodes CASRQGTNTGELFF.

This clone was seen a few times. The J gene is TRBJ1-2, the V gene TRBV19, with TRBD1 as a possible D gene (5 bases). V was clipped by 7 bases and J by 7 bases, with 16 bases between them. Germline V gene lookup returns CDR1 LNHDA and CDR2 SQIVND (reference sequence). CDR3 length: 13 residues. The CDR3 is CASNVMGGGGYTF. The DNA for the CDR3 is TGTGCCAGTAACGTCATGGGGGGAGGTGGCTACACCTTC.

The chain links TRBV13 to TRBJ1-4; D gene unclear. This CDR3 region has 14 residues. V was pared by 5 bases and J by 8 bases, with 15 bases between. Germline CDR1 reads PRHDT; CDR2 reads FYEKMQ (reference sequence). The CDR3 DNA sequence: TGTGCCAGCAGCGGTCCCGAGGAGGGCGAAAAACTGTTTTTT. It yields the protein CASSGPEEGEKLFF.

The CDR3 region is CASSPQGLRANYGYTF. The CDR3, as DNA: TGTGCCAGCAGCCCCCAGGGCCTCCGAGCTAACTATGGCTACACCTTC. The chain links TRBV9 to TRBJ1-2, with a tentative D call TRBD1 (5 bases). V was shortened by 4 bases and J by 0 bases, with 16 bases between the two germline ends. The length of the CDR3 is 16 residues. Germline assignment: CDR1 SGDLS and CDR2 YYNGEE.

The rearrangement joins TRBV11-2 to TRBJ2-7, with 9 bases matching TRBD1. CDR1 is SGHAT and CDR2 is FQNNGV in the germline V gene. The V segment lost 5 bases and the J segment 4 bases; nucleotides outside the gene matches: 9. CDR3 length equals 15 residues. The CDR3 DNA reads TGTGCCAGCAGCCAGGCGTCGGACAGGGGTTACGAGCAGTACTTC. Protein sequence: CASSQASDRGYEQYF.

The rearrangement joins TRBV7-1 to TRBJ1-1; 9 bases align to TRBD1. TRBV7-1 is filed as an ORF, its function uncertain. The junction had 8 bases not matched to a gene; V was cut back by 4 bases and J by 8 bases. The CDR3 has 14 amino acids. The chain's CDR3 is CASSLLDRGYEAFF. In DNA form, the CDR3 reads TGTGCCAGCAGCTTATTGGACAGGGGATACGAAGCTTTCTTT.